This T cell receptor beta chain was observed in a study of preoperative IRX-2 immunotherapy in early breast cancer. The germline gives CDR1 SGHRS, CDR2 YFSETQ. This CDR3 contains 14 residues. Unmatched junction bases numbered 5, after V lost 4 bases and J lost 4 bases. Treatment meaning: preoperative locoregional IRX-2 cytokine immunotherapy. This phase Ib study tested locoregional IRX-2 cytokine immunotherapy given before surgery. Sequencing used immunoSEQ multiplex PCR; TCRdb keeps in-frame clones, though not all of them. The sample carries roughly 93,000 clones, roughly 89% recorded once. The sequence derives from a human donor with breast cancer. The starting material was tumor tissue, obtained after IRX-2 immunotherapy. V usage is TRBV5-1 and J usage is TRBJ1-2; 9 bases line up with TRBD1. CDR3 region: CASSTGTGPYGYTF. CDR3 DNA: TGCGCCAGCAGCACCGGGACAGGGCCCTATGGCTACACCTTC.